This T cell receptor (beta chain) was captured by sequencing in a study of T-cell reconstitution after alpha-beta-depleted transplantation in children. Preparing the TCRbeta library involved the use of unique molecular identifiers. TCRdb reprocessed the PCR reads via MiXCR and lists one record per CDR3 protein. The table lists roughly 100,000 distinct CDR3 sequences, roughly 7.2% of them singletons. Per the germline V gene, CDR1 is DFQATT and CDR2 is SNEGSKA (reference sequence). Trimming at V came to 3 bases and at J to 5 bases, leaving 3 bases not matched to a gene. The CDR3 totals 14 residues. This clonotype was observed a handful of times. Antigen: not known. Study-level results: By one year post-transplant, T-cell counts and diversity largely arose from T cells that were newly produced. About two months after transplant, alpha-beta T cells reportedly came from several hundred expanded graft clones.

The source material was PBMCs, sampled before TCRalphabeta/CD19-depleted stem cell transplant. This chain connects TRBV20-1 to TRBJ2-1; 11 bases match TRBD2. This clonotype was sampled from a boy between 2 and 10 years old with acute lymphoblastic leukemia, due to receive a stem cell transplant. Here the CDR3 DNA reads TGCAGTGCTAGGGGACTAGCGGCAGACAATGAGCAGTTCTTC. This translates into CSARGLAADNEQFF.